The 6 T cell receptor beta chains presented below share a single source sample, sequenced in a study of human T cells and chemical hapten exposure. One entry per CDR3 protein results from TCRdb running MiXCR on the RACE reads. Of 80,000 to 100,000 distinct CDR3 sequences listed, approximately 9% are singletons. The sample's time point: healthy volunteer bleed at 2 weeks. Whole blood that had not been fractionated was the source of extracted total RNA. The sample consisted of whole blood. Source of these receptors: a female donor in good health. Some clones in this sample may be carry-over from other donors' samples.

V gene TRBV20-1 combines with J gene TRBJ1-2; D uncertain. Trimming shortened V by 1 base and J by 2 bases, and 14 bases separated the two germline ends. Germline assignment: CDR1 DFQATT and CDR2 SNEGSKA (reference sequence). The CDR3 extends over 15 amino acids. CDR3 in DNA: TGCAGTGCTAGAGTTGAGGGAATGATGAACTATGGCTACACCTTC. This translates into CSARVEGMMNYGYTF.

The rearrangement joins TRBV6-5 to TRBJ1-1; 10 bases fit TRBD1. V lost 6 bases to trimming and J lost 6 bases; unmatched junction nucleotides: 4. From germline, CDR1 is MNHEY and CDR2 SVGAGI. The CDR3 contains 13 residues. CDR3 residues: CASSQTGGSEAFF. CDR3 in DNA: TGTGCCAGCAGCCAGACAGGGGGCTCTGAAGCTTTCTTT.

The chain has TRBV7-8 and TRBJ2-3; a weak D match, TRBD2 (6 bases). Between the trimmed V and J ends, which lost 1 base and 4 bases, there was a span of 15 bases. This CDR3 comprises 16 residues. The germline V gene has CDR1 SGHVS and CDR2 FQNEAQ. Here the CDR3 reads CASSLDGGARSDTQYF. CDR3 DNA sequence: TGTGCCAGCAGCTTAGACGGAGGGGCGAGGTCAGATACGCAGTATTTT.

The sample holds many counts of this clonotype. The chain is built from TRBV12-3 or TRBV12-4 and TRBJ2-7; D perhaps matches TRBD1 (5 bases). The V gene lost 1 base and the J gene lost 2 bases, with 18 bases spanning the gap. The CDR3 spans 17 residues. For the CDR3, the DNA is TGTGCCAGCAGTTTAGGTGCTTGGCAGGGTCTGCCCTACGAGCAGTACTTC. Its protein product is CASSLGAWQGLPYEQYF.

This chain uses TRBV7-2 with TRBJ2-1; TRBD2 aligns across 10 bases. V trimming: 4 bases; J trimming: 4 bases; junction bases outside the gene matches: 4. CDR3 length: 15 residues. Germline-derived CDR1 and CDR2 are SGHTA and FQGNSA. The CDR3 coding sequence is TGTGCCAGCAGCTCTAGCGGGAGACAATACAATGAGCAGTTCTTC. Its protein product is CASSSSGRQYNEQFF.

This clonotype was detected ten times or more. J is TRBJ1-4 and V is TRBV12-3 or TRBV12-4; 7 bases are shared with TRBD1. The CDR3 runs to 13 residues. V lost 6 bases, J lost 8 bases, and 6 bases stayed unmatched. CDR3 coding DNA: TGTGCCAGCAGAGACAGGGAAGGCGAAAAACTGTTTTTT. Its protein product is CASRDREGEKLFF.